The 11 T cell receptor beta chains listed next were all sequenced from one sample in a study of cytomegalovirus exposure and HLA in healthy donors. The PCR made use of 60 Vbeta and 13 Jbeta primers. Profiled with immunoSEQ multiplex PCR; TCRdb holds only in-frame clones, not every one. With roughly 220,000 clones in the sample, the ten largest clones hold roughly 1.2%. Sequencing used PBMCs. Source of these receptors: a girl aged 2 to 10 in good health and CMV-seropositive.

CDR3 protein: CASNPTDRVGNQPQHF. CDR3 nucleotides: TGTGCCAGCAATCCAACTGACAGGGTTGGCAATCAGCCCCAGCATTTT. The chain couples TRBV28 to TRBJ1-5; 7 bases fit TRBD1. Germline CDR1 is MDHEN and CDR2 is SYDVKM. This CDR3 has 16 residues. Trimming took 7 bases from V and 2 from J; bases not matched to a gene: 11.

The gene calls are TRBV30 and TRBJ2-1; TRBD2 aligns across 7 bases. After removal of 0 bases from V and 9 bases from J, the junction contained 2 bases not matched to a gene. CDR3 length: 12 residues. In germline, CDR1 is GTSNPN, CDR2 SVGIG (reference sequence). The CDR3, as DNA: TGTGCCTGGAGTGTACGCGGGGGTGAGCAGTTCTTC. Translating gives CAWSVRGGEQFF.

As DNA, the CDR3 is TGTGCCAGCAGCTTAATCTCGGATGAAAAACTGTTTTTT. This encodes CASSLISDEKLFF. The V call is TRBV11-2, the J call TRBJ1-4; no reliable D call. The CDR3 has 13 residues. Trimming removed 2 bases at V and 6 bases at J, with 7 bases between. The V gene's germline CDR1 is SGHAT and CDR2 FQNNGV.

This chain joins TRBV5-4 and TRBJ2-7; D perhaps matches TRBD2 (7 bases). The CDR3 has 15 residues. The V end lost 3 bases, the J end lost 3 bases, and 16 bases lay between the germline ends. In germline, CDR1 is SGHNT, CDR2 YYREEE (reference sequence). CDR3: CASSSGGGQLYEQYF. CDR3 DNA: TGTGCCAGCAGCTCGGGCGGGGGCCAACTCTACGAGCAGTACTTC.

The chain recombines TRBV27 with TRBJ2-7; a possible D gene is TRBD1 (5 bases). The length of the CDR3 is 15 residues. In germline, CDR1 is MNHEY, CDR2 SMNVEV (reference sequence). The V end lost 4 bases, the J end lost 2 bases, and 15 bases lay between the germline ends. The CDR3 loop reads CASSYGRDPTYEQYF. For the CDR3, the DNA is TGTGCCAGCAGTTACGGCAGGGATCCGACCTACGAGCAGTACTTC.

V gene TRBV27 combines with J gene TRBJ2-3; D is unclear. Germline V gene lookup returns CDR1 MNHEY and CDR2 SMNVEV (reference sequence). The V end was cut by 0 bases, the J end by 0 bases, with 7 bases between. The CDR3 runs 15 residues. CDR3 residues: CASSLSGQSTDTQYF. Written as DNA, the CDR3 is TGTGCCAGCAGTTTATCTGGGCAAAGCACAGATACGCAGTATTTT.

CDR3 region: CASSLGGSEAFF. CDR3 nucleotides: TGTGCCAGCAGCTTGGGGGGATCTGAAGCTTTCTTT. The chain has TRBV7-9 and TRBJ1-1; maybe TRBD1 (5 bases). The CDR3 extends over 12 amino acids. With 3 bases removed from V and 6 bases from J, the gap between germline ends came to 8 bases. CDR1 and CDR2 from the germline V gene are SEHNR and FQNEAQ (reference sequence).

The rearrangement joins TRBV2 to TRBJ2-1; 7 bases fit TRBD2. This CDR3 is built from 15 residues. Germline loops: CDR1 SNHLY, CDR2 FYNNEI. V lost 6 bases to trimming and J lost 7 bases; unmatched junction nucleotides: 12. The CDR3 nucleotides read TGTGCCAGCAGCTTAATGAGCGGGGTTTGGAATGAGCAGTTCTTC. Its translation: CASSLMSGVWNEQFF. The variable domain in full, with the rest retrieved from reference TRBV2 and TRBJ2-1, is EPEVTQTPSHQVTQMGQEVILRCVPISNHLYFYWYRQILGQKVEFLVSFYNNEISEKSEIFDDQFSVERPDGSNFTLKIRSTKLEDSAMYFCASSLMSGVWNEQFFGPGTRLTVL.

The rearrangement joins TRBV6-5 to TRBJ1-1, with TRBD1 matching 7 bases. Germline lookup yields CDR1 MNHEY and CDR2 SVGAGI. V lost 2 bases and J lost 6; bases outside the gene matches: 6. The CDR3 is 14 amino acids. Written as DNA, the CDR3 is TGTGCCAGCAGTTACGCAACAGGGGCGTCTGAAGCTTTCTTT. The encoded protein is CASSYATGASEAFF.

V usage is TRBV5-1 and J usage is TRBJ2-7, with D possibly matching TRBD2 (6 bases). V dropped 6 bases and J dropped 2 bases, with 9 bases sitting between them. CDR3 size: 12 residues. The germline V gene has CDR1 SGHRS and CDR2 YFSETQ. CDR3 DNA: TGCGCCAGCACAGCGGGTACCTACGAGCAGTACTTC. It translates to CASTAGTYEQYF.

The CDR3 reads CASSRFIGVGETQYF. CDR3 bases: TGTGCCAGCAGCCGGTTTATAGGGGTAGGGGAGACCCAGTACTTC. The chain has TRBV28 and TRBJ2-5; possible D gene TRBD1, 5 bases. CDR3 length equals 15 residues. V was clipped by 6 bases and J by 5 bases, with 19 bases between them. The V gene's germline CDR1 is MDHEN and CDR2 SYDVKM.